These 16 T cell receptor beta chains were all obtained from the same sample, sequenced in a study of PD-L1 blockade in urothelial cancer. Measured with immunoSEQ multiplex PCR; TCRdb has only the in-frame clones, and not every one. The table has roughly 26,000 clones, 87% seen once. This specimen consisted of PBMCs, obtained around atezolizumab (anti-PD-L1) treatment. These receptors all stem from a man aged 50 to 60 with urothelial cancer.

The chain combines TRBV4-1 with TRBJ2-1; TRBD2 aligns across 8 bases. After removal of 5 bases from V and 8 bases from J, the junction contained 14 bases not matched to a gene. CDR1 MGHRA and CDR2 YSYEKL come from the germline V gene. The CDR3 length is 16 residues. In nucleotides, the CDR3 is TGCGCCAGCAGCGGCCCCGGAGAGCGGGAGTTGTATGAGCAGTTCTTC. Its protein product is CASSGPGERELYEQFF.

This clone was seen a handful of times. This chain joins TRBV7-2 and TRBJ2-3; 7 nucleotides match TRBD1. CDR3 size: 15 residues. Germline values: CDR1 SGHTA, CDR2 FQGNSA. Unmatched junction bases numbered 13, after V lost 7 bases and J lost 6 bases. This chain's CDR3 is CASTPTGPLPDTQYF. The CDR3 nucleotides read TGTGCCAGCACCCCGACAGGGCCCCTCCCGGATACGCAGTATTTT.

This chain links TRBV11-1 with TRBJ2-5, with TRBD1 identical over 7 bases. CDR3 length: 15 amino acids. Germline V gene data show CDR1 as SGHAT and CDR2 as FQDESV (reference sequence). J gave up 4 bases and V 4 bases, and 9 bases lay outside the gene matches. This CDR3 is CASSSRQGVVETQYF. The CDR3 bases are TGTGCCAGCAGCTCTCGACAGGGTGTTGTAGAGACCCAGTACTTC. The full variable domain, in which reference TRBV11-1 and TRBJ2-5 provide the parts outside the CDR3, is EAEVAQSPRYKITEKSQAVAFWCDPISGHATLYWYRQILGQGPELLVQFQDESVVDDSQLPKDRFSAERLKGVDSTLKIQPAELGDSAMYLCASSSRQGVVETQYFGPGTRLLVL.

The chain links TRBV7-9 to TRBJ2-1; 12 bases map to TRBD2. Trimming removed 5 bases from V and 5 bases from J; junction bases left unmatched: 7. Germline CDR1 reads SEHNR; CDR2 reads FQNEAQ (reference sequence). This CDR3 region has 16 residues. The CDR3 DNA reads as TGTGCCAGCAGCCTAAAGGGACTAGCGGGCGACAATGAGCAGTTCTTC. Amino acid sequence: CASSLKGLAGDNEQFF.

The chain recombines TRBV18 with TRBJ1-5, with 8 bases aligning to TRBD1. The CDR3 length is 15 residues. The ends lost 6 bases at V and 8 bases at J; junction bases unmatched: 12. Germline assignment: CDR1 KGHSH and CDR2 LQKENI. The chain's CDR3 is CASSLFRGPQEPQHF. Here the CDR3 DNA reads TGTGCCAGCTCTCTTTTCAGGGGGCCTCAGGAGCCCCAGCATTTT.

The J gene is TRBJ1-3, the V gene TRBV27; 8 nucleotides agree with TRBD1. Unmatched junction bases numbered 4, after V lost 5 bases and J lost 4 bases. The germline gives CDR1 MNHEY, CDR2 SMNVEV (reference sequence). The CDR3 length is 14 residues. CDR3 nucleotide sequence: TGTGCCAGCAGTGCCGGGACAGGCGGAAACACCATATATTTT. Translation: CASSAGTGGNTIYF.

This rearrangement joins TRBV7-2 to TRBJ2-1; 9 bases align to TRBD2. The CDR3 extends over 16 amino acids. V gave up 2 bases and J gave up 8 bases; unmatched junction bases: 10. Per the germline V gene, CDR1 is SGHTA and CDR2 is FQGNSA. The CDR3 here is CASSLRGGSGSYEQFF. The CDR3 DNA reads as TGTGCCAGCAGCTTAAGGGGCGGTAGCGGGAGTTATGAGCAGTTCTTC.

This chain uses TRBV12-5 with TRBJ2-7; no reliable D call. Trimming shortened V by 0 bases and J by 3 bases, and 12 bases separated the two germline ends. The CDR3 extends over 15 amino acids. Germline V gives CDR1 LGHNT, CDR2 FRNRAP. CDR3 sequence (DNA): TGTGCTAGTGGTTTGGTCACGCGGCCGGACTACGAGCAGTACTTC. Its protein is CASGLVTRPDYEQYF.

The V and J genes are TRBV6-4 and TRBJ2-1; a weak D match, TRBD2 (7 bases). This CDR3 is 16 amino acids long. Germline CDR1 reads MRHNA; CDR2 reads SNTAGT. Trimming shortened V by 4 bases and J by 4 bases, and 17 bases separated the two germline ends. The CDR3 DNA is TGTGCCAGCAGTGTTTCAGGGGCTAGCGGTTACAATGAGCAGTTCTTC. Translating it yields CASSVSGASGYNEQFF.

The V and J genes are TRBV12-5 and TRBJ1-4; D might be TRBD1 (6 bases). The CDR3 totals 14 residues. CDR1 and CDR2 (germline): LGHNT, FRNRAP. Trimming took 6 bases from V and 10 from J, leaving 18 bases between them. The CDR3 sequence is CASGTGQPQAKLFF. As DNA, the CDR3 is TGTGCTAGTGGCACTGGACAGCCACAGGCAAAACTGTTTTTT.

The gene calls are TRBV11-3 and TRBJ2-1, with D unclear. CDR1 SGHNT and CDR2 YENEEA come from the germline V gene. V was shortened by 3 bases and J by 4 bases, with 10 bases between the two germline ends. The length of the CDR3 is 14 residues. CDR3 region: CASSFGPTYNEQFF. The DNA of the CDR3 is TGTGCCAGCAGCTTTGGTCCCACTTACAATGAGCAGTTCTTC. The whole variable domain, filled in from reference TRBV11-3 and TRBJ2-1, reads EAGVVQSPRYKIIEKKQPVAFWCNPISGHNTLYWYLQNLGQGPELLIRYENEEAVDDSQLPKDRFSAERLKGVDSTLKIQPAELGDSAVYLCASSFGPTYNEQFFGPGTRLTVL.

This rearrangement joins TRBV19 to TRBJ1-2; maybe TRBD1 (6 bases). Deletions cut 3 bases from V and 8 bases from J, with 13 bases between. CDR1 is LNHDA, CDR2 SQIVND, per germline (reference sequence). The CDR3 totals 13 residues. The CDR3 nucleotides are TGTGCCAGTAGTATTAACAGGGAAGGAGGCTACACCTTC. Encoded protein: CASSINREGGYTF.

The rearrangement links TRBV9 to TRBJ1-1; D is possibly TRBD1 (5 bases). The germline V and J ends were trimmed by 0 bases and 0 bases, with 15 bases remaining between them. This CDR3 region has 17 residues. The V gene's germline CDR1 is SGDLS and CDR2 YYNGEE. In DNA, the CDR3 is TGTGCCAGCAGCGTAGCTCCAGGGCCAAAGTTGAACACTGAAGCTTTCTTT. This translates into CASSVAPGPKLNTEAFF.

The V and J genes are TRBV2 and TRBJ2-7, with 11 bases fitting TRBD1. The CDR3 extends over 14 amino acids. The V and J ends lost 5 bases and 3 bases, in that order; junction bases with no gene match: 3. CDR1 is SNHLY and CDR2 is FYNNEI in the germline V gene. CDR3 DNA sequence: TGTGCCAGCAGTCTCGGGACAGGGGGCTACGAGCAGTACTTC. This encodes CASSLGTGGYEQYF.

This chain connects TRBV14 to TRBJ2-1; TRBD2 might be the D (7 bases). CDR1 is SGHDN and CDR2 is FVKESK in the germline V gene. The CDR3 consists of 16 residues. V was cut by 1 base and J by 5 bases, with 15 bases left in between. The CDR3 region has the DNA TGTGCCAGCAGCCAAGGCAGGGGACTACGGAACAATGAGCAGTTCTTC. Encoded protein: CASSQGRGLRNNEQFF.

The rearrangement uses TRBV9 and TRBJ2-3; 8 bases are shared with TRBD2. V was pared by 1 base and J by 1 base, with 5 bases of the junction left unmatched. The CDR3 consists of 16 residues. The germline V gene has CDR1 SGDLS and CDR2 YYNGEE. The CDR3 nucleotides are TGTGCCAGCAGCGTACTGATGCGGGGGGGCACAGATACGCAGTATTTT. This translates into CASSVLMRGGTDTQYF.